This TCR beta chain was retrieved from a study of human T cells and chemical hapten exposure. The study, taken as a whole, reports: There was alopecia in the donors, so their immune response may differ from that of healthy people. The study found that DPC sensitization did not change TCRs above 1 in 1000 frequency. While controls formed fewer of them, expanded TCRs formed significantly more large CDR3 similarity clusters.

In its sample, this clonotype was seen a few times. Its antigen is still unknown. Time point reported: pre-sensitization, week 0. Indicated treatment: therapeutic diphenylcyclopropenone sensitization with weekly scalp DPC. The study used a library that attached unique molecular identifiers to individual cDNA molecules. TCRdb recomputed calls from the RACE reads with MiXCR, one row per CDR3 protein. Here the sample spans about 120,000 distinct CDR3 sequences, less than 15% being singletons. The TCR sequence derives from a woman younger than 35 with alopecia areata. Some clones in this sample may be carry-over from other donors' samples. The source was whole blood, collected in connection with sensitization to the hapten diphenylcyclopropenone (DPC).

The CDR3 nucleotides read TGTGCCAGCAGTTCAGACTGGAATCAGCCCCAGCATTTT. Translating it yields CASSSDWNQPQHF. V and J are TRBV6-1 and TRBJ1-5; D not certain. Germline assignment: CDR1 MNHNS and CDR2 SASEGT. This CDR3 contains 13 residues. V was pared by 5 bases and J by 4 bases, with 9 bases between.